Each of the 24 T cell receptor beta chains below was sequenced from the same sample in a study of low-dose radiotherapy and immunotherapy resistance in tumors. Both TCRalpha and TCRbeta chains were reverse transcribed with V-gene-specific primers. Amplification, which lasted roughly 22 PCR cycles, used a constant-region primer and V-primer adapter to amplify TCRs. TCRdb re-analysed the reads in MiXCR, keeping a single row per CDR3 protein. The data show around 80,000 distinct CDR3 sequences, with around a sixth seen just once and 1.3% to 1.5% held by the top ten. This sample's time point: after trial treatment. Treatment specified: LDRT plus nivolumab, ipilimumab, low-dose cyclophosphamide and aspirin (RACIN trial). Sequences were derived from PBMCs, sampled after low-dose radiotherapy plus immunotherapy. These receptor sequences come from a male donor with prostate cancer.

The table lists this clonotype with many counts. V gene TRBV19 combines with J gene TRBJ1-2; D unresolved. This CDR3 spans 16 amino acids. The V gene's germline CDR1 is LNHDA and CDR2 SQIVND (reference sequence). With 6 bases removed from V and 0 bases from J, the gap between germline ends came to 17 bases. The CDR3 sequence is CASRRGLTATNYGYTF. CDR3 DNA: TGTGCCAGTAGACGAGGGTTAACAGCTACTAACTATGGCTACACCTTC.

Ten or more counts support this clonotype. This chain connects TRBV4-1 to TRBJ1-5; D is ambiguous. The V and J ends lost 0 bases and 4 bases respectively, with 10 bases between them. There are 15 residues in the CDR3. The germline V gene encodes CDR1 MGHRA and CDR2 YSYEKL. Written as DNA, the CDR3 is TGCGCCAGCAGCCAAGATTGGCGAGATAATCAGCCCCAGCATTTT. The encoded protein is CASSQDWRDNQPQHF.

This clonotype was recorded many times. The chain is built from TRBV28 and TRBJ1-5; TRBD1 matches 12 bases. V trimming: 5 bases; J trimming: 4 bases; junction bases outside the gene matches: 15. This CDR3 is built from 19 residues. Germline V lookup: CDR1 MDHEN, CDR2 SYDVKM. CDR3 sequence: CASSLRDRGRRRENQPQHF. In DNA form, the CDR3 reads TGTGCCAGCAGTCTCCGGGACAGGGGGCGCCGCAGGGAGAATCAGCCCCAGCATTTT.

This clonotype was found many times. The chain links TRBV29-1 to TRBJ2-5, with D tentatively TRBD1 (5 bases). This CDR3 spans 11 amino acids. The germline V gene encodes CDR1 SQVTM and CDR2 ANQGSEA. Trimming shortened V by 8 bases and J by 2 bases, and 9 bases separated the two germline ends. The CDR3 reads CSTRQQETQYF. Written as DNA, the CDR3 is TGCAGCACGAGACAGCAAGAGACCCAGTACTTC. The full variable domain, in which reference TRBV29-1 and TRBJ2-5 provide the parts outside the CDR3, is SAVISQKPSRDICQRGTSLTIQCQVDSQVTMMFWYRQQPGQSLTLIATANQGSEATYESGFVIDKFPISRPNLTFSTLTVSNMSPEDSSIYLCSTRQQETQYFGPGTRLLVL.

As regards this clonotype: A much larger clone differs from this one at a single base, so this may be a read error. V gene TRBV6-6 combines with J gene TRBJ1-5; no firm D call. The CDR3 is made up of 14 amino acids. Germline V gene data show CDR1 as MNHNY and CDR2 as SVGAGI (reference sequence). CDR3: CASSLTALNQPQQF. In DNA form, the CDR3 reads TGTGCCAGCAGCCTAACGGCACTGAATCAGCCCCAGCAATTT.

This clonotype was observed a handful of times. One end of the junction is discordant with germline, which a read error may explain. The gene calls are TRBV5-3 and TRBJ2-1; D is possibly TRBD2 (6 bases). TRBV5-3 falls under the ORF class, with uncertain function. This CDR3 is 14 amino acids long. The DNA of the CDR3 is TGTGCCAGCAGCTTGGCCGCGGGAACTAATGAGCAGTTCTTC. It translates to CASSLAAGTNEQFF.

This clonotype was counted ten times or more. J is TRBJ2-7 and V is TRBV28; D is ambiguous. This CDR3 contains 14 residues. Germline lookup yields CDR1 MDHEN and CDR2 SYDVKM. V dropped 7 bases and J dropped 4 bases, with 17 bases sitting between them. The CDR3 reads CASTITASSYEQYF. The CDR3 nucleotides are TGTGCCAGCACCATCACAGCCTCATCTTACGAGCAGTACTTC.

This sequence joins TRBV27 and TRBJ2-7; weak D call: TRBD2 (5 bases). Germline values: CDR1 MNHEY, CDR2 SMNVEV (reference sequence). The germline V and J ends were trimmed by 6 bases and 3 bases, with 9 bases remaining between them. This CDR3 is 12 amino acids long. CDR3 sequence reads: CASSHGVYEQYF. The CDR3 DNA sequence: TGTGCCAGCAGCCACGGGGTCTACGAGCAGTACTTC.

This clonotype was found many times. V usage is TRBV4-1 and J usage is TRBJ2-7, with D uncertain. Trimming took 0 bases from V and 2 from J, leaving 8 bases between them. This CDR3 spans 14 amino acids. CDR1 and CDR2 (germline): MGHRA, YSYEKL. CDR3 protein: CASSQERQTYEQYF. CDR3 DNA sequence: TGCGCCAGCAGCCAAGAACGCCAGACCTACGAGCAGTACTTC.

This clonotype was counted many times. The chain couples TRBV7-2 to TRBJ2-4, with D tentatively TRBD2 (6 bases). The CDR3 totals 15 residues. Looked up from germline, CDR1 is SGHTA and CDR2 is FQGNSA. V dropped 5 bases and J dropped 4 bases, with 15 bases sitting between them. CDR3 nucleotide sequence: TGTGCCAGCAGCGTGGTCCACGCGGGAAAAAACATTCAGTACTTC. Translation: CASSVVHAGKNIQYF.

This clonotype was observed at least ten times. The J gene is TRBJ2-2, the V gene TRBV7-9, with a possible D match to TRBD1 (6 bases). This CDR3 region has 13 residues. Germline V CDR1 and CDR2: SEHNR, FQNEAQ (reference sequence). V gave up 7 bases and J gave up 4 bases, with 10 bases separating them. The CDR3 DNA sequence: TGTGCCAGCAATAACAGGGTCACCGGGGAGCTGTTTTTT. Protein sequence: CASNNRVTGELFF.

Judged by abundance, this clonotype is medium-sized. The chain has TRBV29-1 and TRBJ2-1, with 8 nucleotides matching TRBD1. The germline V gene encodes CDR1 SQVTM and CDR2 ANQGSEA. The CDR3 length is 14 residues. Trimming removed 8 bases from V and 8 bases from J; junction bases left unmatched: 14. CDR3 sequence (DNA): TGCAGCTACCAGGCGCAGGGGGCGCAGGATGAGCAGTTCTTC. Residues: CSYQAQGAQDEQFF.

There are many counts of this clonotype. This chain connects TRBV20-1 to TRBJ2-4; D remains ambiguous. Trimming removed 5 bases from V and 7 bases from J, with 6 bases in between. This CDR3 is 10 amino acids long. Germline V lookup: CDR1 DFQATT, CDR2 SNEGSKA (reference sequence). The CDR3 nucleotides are TGCAGTGCTGGATACAACATTCAGTACTTC. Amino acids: CSAGYNIQYF.

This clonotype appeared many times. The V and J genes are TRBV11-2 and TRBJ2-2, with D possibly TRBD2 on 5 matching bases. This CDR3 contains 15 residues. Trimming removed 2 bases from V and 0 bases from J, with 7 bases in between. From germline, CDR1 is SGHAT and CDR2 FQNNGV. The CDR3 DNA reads TGTGCCAGCAGCTTACAGCGGACGAACACCGGGGAGCTGTTTTTT. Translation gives CASSLQRTNTGELFF.

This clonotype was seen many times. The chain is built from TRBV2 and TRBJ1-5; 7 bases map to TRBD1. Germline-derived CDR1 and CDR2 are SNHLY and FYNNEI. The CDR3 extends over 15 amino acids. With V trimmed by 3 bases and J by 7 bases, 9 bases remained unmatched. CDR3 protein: CASSDNRQGGQPQHF. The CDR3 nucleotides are TGTGCCAGCAGTGATAACCGGCAGGGGGGGCAGCCCCAGCATTTT.

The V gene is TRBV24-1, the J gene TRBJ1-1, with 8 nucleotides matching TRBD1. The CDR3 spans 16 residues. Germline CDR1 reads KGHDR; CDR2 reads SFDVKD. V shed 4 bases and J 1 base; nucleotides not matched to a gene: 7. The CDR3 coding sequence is TGTGCCACCAGTGACCGAGGACAGGGCGGGAACACTGAAGCTTTCTTT. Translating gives CATSDRGQGGNTEAFF.

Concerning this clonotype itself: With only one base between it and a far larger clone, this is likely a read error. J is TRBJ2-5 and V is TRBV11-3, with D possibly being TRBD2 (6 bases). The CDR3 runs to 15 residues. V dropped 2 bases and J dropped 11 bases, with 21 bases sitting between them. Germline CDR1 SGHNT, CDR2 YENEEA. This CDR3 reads CASSLSLAPVNEQYF. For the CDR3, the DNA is TGTGCCAGCAGCTTATCACTAGCTCCGGTCAATGAGCAGTACTTC.

The CDR3 DNA is TGTGCCAGCAGCCCCGGGTCCCTGGATACGCAGTATTTT. Translated: CASSPGSLDTQYF. This chain links TRBV7-6 with TRBJ2-3; D not certain. The V and J ends lost 5 bases and 6 bases respectively, with 12 bases between them. The CDR3 totals 13 residues. Germline CDR1 and CDR2: SGHVS and FNYEAQ.

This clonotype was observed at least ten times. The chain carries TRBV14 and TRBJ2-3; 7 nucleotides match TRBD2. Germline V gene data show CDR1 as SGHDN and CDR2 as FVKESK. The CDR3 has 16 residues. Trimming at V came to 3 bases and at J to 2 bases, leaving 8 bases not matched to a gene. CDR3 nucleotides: TGTGCCAGCAGCCAGTGGTCCGGGAGGTTCACAGATACGCAGTATTTT. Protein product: CASSQWSGRFTDTQYF. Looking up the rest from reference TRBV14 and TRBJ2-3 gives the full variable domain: EAGVTQFPSHSVIEKGQTVTLRCDPISGHDNLYWYRRVMGKEIKFLLHFVKESKQDESGMPNNRFLAERTGGTYSTLKVQPAELEDSGVYFCASSQWSGRFTDTQYFGPGTRLTVL.

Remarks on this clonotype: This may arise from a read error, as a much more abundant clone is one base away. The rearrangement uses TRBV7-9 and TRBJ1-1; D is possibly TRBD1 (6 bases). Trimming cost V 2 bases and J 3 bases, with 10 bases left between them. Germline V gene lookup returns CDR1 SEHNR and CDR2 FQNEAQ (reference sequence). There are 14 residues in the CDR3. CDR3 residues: CASSLRTVYTEAFF. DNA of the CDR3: TGTGCCAGCAGCTTACGGACAGTGTACACTGAAGCTTTCTTT.

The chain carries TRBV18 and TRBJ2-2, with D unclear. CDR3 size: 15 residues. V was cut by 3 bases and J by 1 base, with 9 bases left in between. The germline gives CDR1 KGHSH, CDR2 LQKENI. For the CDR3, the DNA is TGTGCCAGCTCACCCAAGGCAGAGAACACCGGGGAGCTGTTTTTT. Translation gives CASSPKAENTGELFF. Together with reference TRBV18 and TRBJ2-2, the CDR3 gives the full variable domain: NAGVMQNPRHLVRRRGQEARLRCSPMKGHSHVYWYRQLPEEGLKFMVYLQKENIIDESGMPKERFSAEFPKEGPSILRIQQVVRGDSAAYFCASSPKAENTGELFFGEGSRLTVL.

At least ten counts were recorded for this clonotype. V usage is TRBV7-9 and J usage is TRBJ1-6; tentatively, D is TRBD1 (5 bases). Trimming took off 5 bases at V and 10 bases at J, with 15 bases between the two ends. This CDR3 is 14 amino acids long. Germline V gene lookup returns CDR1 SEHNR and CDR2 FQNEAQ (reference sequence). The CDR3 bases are TGTGCCAGCAGCACTTCGGGGGACGGATCACCCCTCCACTTT. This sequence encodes CASSTSGDGSPLHF.

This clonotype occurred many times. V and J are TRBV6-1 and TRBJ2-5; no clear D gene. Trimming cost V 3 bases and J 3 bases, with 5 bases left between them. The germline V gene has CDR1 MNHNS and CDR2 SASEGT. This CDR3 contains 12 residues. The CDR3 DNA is TGTGCCAGCAGTGAGGTGAAAGAGACCCAGTACTTC. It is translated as CASSEVKETQYF.

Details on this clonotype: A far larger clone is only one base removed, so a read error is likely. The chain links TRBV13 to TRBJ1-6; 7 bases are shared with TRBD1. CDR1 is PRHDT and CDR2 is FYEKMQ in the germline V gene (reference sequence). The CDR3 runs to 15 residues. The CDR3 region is CVSSMRGPENSPLHF. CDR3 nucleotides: TGTGTCAGCAGCATGAGGGGGCCGGAAAATTCACCCCTCCACTTT.